The clone carrying this T cell receptor (beta chain) was counted only a few times. Its antigen is currently unknown. The data derive from a study of response to subunit inactivated influenza vaccine. Overall study results and limits: The authors suggested that every seasonal influenza vaccination recruits few new T cells.

The CDR3 has 12 residues. The V gene's germline CDR1 is SQVTM and CDR2 ANQGSEA. TCRdb independently ran MiXCR on the RT-PCR reads; one entry per CDR3 protein. The sample has about 500,000 distinct CDR3 sequences; 16% are singletons. Material: CD4+ T cells sorted from PBMCs, obtained roughly 24 months after vaccination. This chain connects TRBV29-1 to TRBJ2-1; 7 bases match TRBD2. The TCR was taken from a man aged 50 to 69 who received an inactivated influenza vaccine. CDR3 loop: CKAGDSYNEQFF. The CDR3 bases are TGCAAGGCGGGGGACTCCTACAATGAGCAGTTCTTC.